A single sample gave rise to the 18 T cell receptor beta chains below, sequenced in a study of human T cells and chemical hapten exposure. The time point was: patch test 1, 2 weeks after DPC sensitization. Treatment here: therapeutic diphenylcyclopropenone sensitization with weekly scalp DPC. TCRdb redid the calling of the RACE reads with MiXCR, one entry per CDR3 protein. This table holds 90,000 to 120,000 distinct CDR3 sequences, approximately 11% found once. The material sequenced was whole blood, taken in connection with sensitization to the hapten diphenylcyclopropenone (DPC). These receptors were obtained from a woman in her 40s with alopecia areata. Some clones in this sample may be carry-over from other donors' samples.

This clonotype was counted a few times. The chain carries TRBV7-2 and TRBJ1-4; the D is unclear. Germline V gene data show CDR1 as SGHTA and CDR2 as FQGNSA. With 1 base removed from V and 8 bases from J, the gap between germline ends came to 8 bases. The CDR3 is 13 amino acids. CDR3 in amino acids: CASSLVVGEKLFF. CDR3 nucleotides: TGTGCCAGCAGCTTAGTAGTCGGGGAAAAACTGTTTTTT.

This clonotype was seen a handful of times. This chain uses TRBV7-2 with TRBJ2-1; 8 bases are shared with TRBD2. With V trimmed by 6 bases and J by 7 bases, 11 bases remained unmatched. CDR1 and CDR2 from the germline V gene are SGHTA and FQGNSA. This CDR3 has 15 amino acids. The CDR3 DNA sequence: TGTGCCAGCAGAAAAAGCGGGAGATCATGGAATGAGCAGTTCTTC. Amino acids: CASRKSGRSWNEQFF.

This chain connects TRBV7-2 to TRBJ1-2; D is undetermined. Germline lookup yields CDR1 SGHTA and CDR2 FQGNSA. Trimming removed 8 bases at V and 2 bases at J, with 18 bases between. This CDR3 comprises 15 residues. CDR3 DNA: TGTGCCAGCTCTCTATCCCCTGGGGTGAACTATGGCTACACCTTC. Translated, it gives CASSLSPGVNYGYTF.

This clonotype has a handful of counts. This chain connects TRBV25-1 to TRBJ2-7, with TRBD1 as a possible D gene (5 bases). This CDR3 contains 15 residues. The V gene lost 4 bases and the J gene lost 6 bases, with 19 bases spanning the gap. CDR1 is MGHDK and CDR2 is SYGVNS in the germline V gene. CDR3 amino acids: CASSGIRAATGEQYF. DNA for the CDR3: TGTGCCAGCAGTGGTATCAGGGCCGCCACGGGCGAGCAGTACTTC.

This clonotype was observed a handful of times. The chain employs TRBV6-2 or TRBV6-3 and TRBJ2-7, with unresolved D. Germline CDR1 MNHEY, CDR2 SVGEGT. The CDR3 covers 12 residues. V shed 6 bases and J shed 3 bases, with 9 bases lying between them. CDR3 sequence: CASRPGLYEQYF. The CDR3 DNA is TGTGCCAGCAGACCGGGCCTCTACGAGCAGTACTTC.

This clonotype was seen ten or more times. The chain combines TRBV12-3 or TRBV12-4 with TRBJ1-1; D gene ambiguous. This CDR3 spans 13 amino acids. The germline V and J ends were trimmed by 2 bases and 9 bases, with 13 bases remaining between them. The CDR3 here is CASSLKAAAKAFF. The CDR3 DNA reads TGTGCCAGCAGTTTAAAGGCGGCCGCGAAAGCTTTCTTT.

This clonotype has a count of ten or more. V is TRBV12-3 or TRBV12-4 and J is TRBJ1-2; tentatively, D is TRBD1 (5 bases). V was shortened by 7 bases and J by 3 bases, with 15 bases between the two germline ends. The CDR3 contains 14 residues. The CDR3 protein is CASKRGSGDYGYTF. CDR3 bases: TGTGCCAGCAAGAGGGGATCCGGCGACTATGGCTACACCTTC.

The chain carries TRBV4-3 and TRBJ2-5, with TRBD2 identical over 7 bases. V was clipped by 2 bases and J by 1 base; unmatched bases: 7. This CDR3 spans 16 amino acids. Germline values: CDR1 LGHNA, CDR2 YSLEER. In DNA, the CDR3 is TGCGCCAGCAGCCAAAGGTTTGGGGGGGGCCAAGAGACCCAGTACTTC. Protein sequence: CASSQRFGGGQETQYF.

This clonotype was counted between two and nine times. This chain links TRBV7-2 with TRBJ2-2, with D possibly TRBD2 on 7 matching bases. Germline CDR1 and CDR2: SGHTA and FQGNSA. The V gene lost 5 bases and the J gene lost 4 bases, with 20 bases spanning the gap. The CDR3 has 17 residues. The CDR3 loop is CASSLGAGAPGTGELFF. The CDR3 nucleotides read TGTGCCAGCAGCCTCGGCGCGGGGGCCCCTGGCACCGGGGAGCTGTTTTTT.

This chain links TRBV7-8 with TRBJ1-1; D may be TRBD1 (5 bases). CDR1 and CDR2 (germline): SGHVS, FQNEAQ. Trimming pared 5 bases from V and 1 base from J, leaving 8 bases between. CDR3 length equals 13 residues. CDR3 sequence: CASSQGPNTEAFF. The CDR3 DNA reads TGTGCCAGCAGCCAGGGCCCGAACACTGAAGCTTTCTTT.

CDR3 nucleotide sequence: TGTGCCTGGAGTCACACATCGGGGACTGAAGCTTTCTTT. It translates to CAWSHTSGTEAFF. The chain couples TRBV30 to TRBJ1-1; D remains unclear. The CDR3 is 13 residues long. V lost 2 bases, J lost 5 bases, and 12 bases lay in between. Germline V gene sequence: CDR1 GTSNPN, CDR2 SVGIG (reference sequence).

This clonotype has a handful of counts. This chain links TRBV9 with TRBJ2-7; TRBD2 matches at 8 bases. The CDR3 has 15 residues. Germline V lookup: CDR1 SGDLS, CDR2 YYNGEE. V lost 4 bases, J lost 2 bases, and 8 bases stayed unmatched. The CDR3 reads CASSRGREAAYEQYF. CDR3 in DNA: TGTGCCAGCAGCCGAGGGCGGGAGGCCGCCTACGAGCAGTACTTC.

This clonotype has at least ten counts. The chain employs TRBV29-1 and TRBJ1-1; unclear D gene. Germline V gene data show CDR1 as SQVTM and CDR2 as ANQGSEA. V was trimmed by 5 bases and J by 1 base, leaving 14 bases between them. CDR3 length equals 14 residues. The CDR3: CSVYFPHPNTEAFF. CDR3 DNA sequence: TGCAGCGTTTATTTCCCTCACCCGAACACTGAAGCTTTCTTT.

This clonotype was found a few times. The chain couples TRBV29-1 to TRBJ2-1, with TRBD1 as a possible D gene (6 bases). This CDR3 contains 13 residues. Germline V CDR1 and CDR2: SQVTM, ANQGSEA. Trimming removed 5 bases at V and 7 bases at J, with 15 bases between. CDR3 in DNA: TGCAGCGTTACCGGGACACCTTATAATGAGCAGTTCTTC. It is translated as CSVTGTPYNEQFF.

The chain couples TRBV20-1 to TRBJ1-2; the D gene is possibly TRBD1 (6 bases). Germline CDR1 and CDR2: DFQATT and SNEGSKA (reference sequence). This CDR3 is 14 amino acids long. The ends were cut back, 1 base at V and 0 bases at J, with 9 bases in the middle. CDR3 sequence reads: CSARVQGANYGYTF. The CDR3 DNA is TGCAGTGCTAGAGTACAGGGAGCTAACTATGGCTACACCTTC.

This clonotype has just a few counts. This chain links TRBV24-1 with TRBJ1-1; D remains ambiguous. Germline values: CDR1 KGHDR, CDR2 SFDVKD. The CDR3 totals 13 residues. V dropped 3 bases and J dropped 11 bases, with 15 bases sitting between them. CDR3 sequence (DNA): TGTGCCACCAGTGATAGCTCCGGGCCTCGGGCTTTCTTT. It yields the protein CATSDSSGPRAFF.

In this sample, this clonotype turned up many times. The rearrangement joins TRBV27 to TRBJ2-1; D gene ambiguous. CDR1 MNHEY and CDR2 SMNVEV come from the germline V gene (reference sequence). Deletions cut 2 bases from V and 10 bases from J, with 15 bases between. This CDR3 region has 14 residues. CDR3 loop: CASSLQSAPWEQFF. The CDR3 nucleotides are TGTGCCAGCAGTTTACAGAGTGCTCCCTGGGAGCAGTTCTTC.

Note on this clonotype: This could be a read error, since a much larger clone is one nucleotide away. The J gene is TRBJ2-3, the V gene TRBV9; possibly TRBD2 for D (6 bases). The CDR3 spans 16 residues. Germline lookup yields CDR1 SGDLS and CDR2 YYNGEE. This CDR3 is CASSPFEAGSTDSQYF. CDR3 nucleotides: TGTGCCAGCAGCCCTTTTGAGGCGGGAAGCACAGATTCGCAGTATTTT.